Presented here are 9 T cell receptor beta chains from one specimen sequenced in a study of CD4+ T cells in melanoma. Produced via immunoSEQ multiplex PCR; TCRdb's table is partial and in-frame only. The sample yields some 14,000 clones, less than 70% seen once. The specimen sequenced was cells from a culture (not recorded whether cultured in vitro). The receptors derive from a human donor with melanoma.

The chain is built from TRBV19 and TRBJ1-5, with D possibly being TRBD1 (5 bases). CDR1 is LNHDA, CDR2 SQIVND, per germline (reference sequence). This CDR3 is 14 amino acids long. Trimming removed 7 bases from V and 3 bases from J, with 13 bases in between. The CDR3 here is CASNRGGDNQPQHF. Here the CDR3 DNA reads TGTGCCAGTAACCGGGGGGGGGACAATCAGCCCCAGCATTTT.

The chain is built from TRBV6-6 and TRBJ2-1, with 10 bases aligning to TRBD2. This CDR3 region has 15 residues. With 6 bases clipped from V and 2 bases from J, the junction kept 4 bases outside the gene matches. CDR1 is MNHNY and CDR2 is SVGAGI in the germline V gene (reference sequence). The CDR3 DNA sequence: TGTGCCAGCAGCCCGAGCGGGGGGGCCTACAATGAGCAGTTCTTC. Translated: CASSPSGGAYNEQFF.

V usage is TRBV7-9 and J usage is TRBJ1-5; D is possibly TRBD1 (5 bases). The CDR3 totals 17 residues. V was pared by 2 bases and J by 3 bases, with 17 bases between. Germline CDR1 and CDR2: SEHNR and FQNEAQ (reference sequence). Here the CDR3 reads CASSLILVAQDNQPQHF. CDR3 bases: TGTGCCAGCAGCTTAATTTTGGTGGCACAGGACAATCAGCCCCAGCATTTT.

The rearrangement joins TRBV28 to TRBJ1-3; D call uncertain. This CDR3 spans 16 amino acids. The V and J ends lost 6 bases and 0 bases respectively, with 15 bases between them. The V gene's germline CDR1 is MDHEN and CDR2 SYDVKM. CDR3 residues: CASRTGGPGSGNTIYF. The CDR3 DNA is TGTGCCAGCAGGACCGGCGGACCGGGCTCTGGAAACACCATATATTTT.

This sequence joins TRBV30 and TRBJ1-4; D uncertain. The CDR3 is 13 amino acids. Germline V CDR1 and CDR2: GTSNPN, SVGIG (reference sequence). V lost 3 bases, J lost 8 bases, and 13 bases lay in between. CDR3 sequence (DNA): TGTGCCTGGAGGGTTCAAACCAACGAAAAACTGTTTTTT. It yields the protein CAWRVQTNEKLFF.

The chain recombines TRBV6-6 with TRBJ2-3, with D maybe TRBD2 (7 bases). The V gene's germline CDR1 is MNHNY and CDR2 SVGAGI (reference sequence). The CDR3 sequence is 15 residues long. With 3 bases removed from V and 3 bases from J, the gap between germline ends came to 13 bases. Written as DNA, the CDR3 is TGTGCCAGCAGTTATGTCGGGGGGCAGACAGATACGCAGTATTTT. Translated: CASSYVGGQTDTQYF.

The CDR3 coding sequence is TGTGCCAGCTCCCTGGGACAGAGAGATGGCTACACCTTC. It encodes CASSLGQRDGYTF. The rearrangement links TRBV18 to TRBJ1-2; 7 bases line up with TRBD1. Germline CDR1 is KGHSH and CDR2 is LQKENI. CDR3 length equals 13 residues. V lost 6 bases and J lost 6; bases outside the gene matches: 7.

The gene calls are TRBV5-8 and TRBJ2-2; D remains unclear. CDR1 and CDR2 from the germline V gene are SGHTS and YDEGEE. V lost 4 bases, J lost 5 bases, and 9 bases lay in between. The CDR3 spans 13 residues. CDR3 protein: CASSPRLTGELFF. The CDR3 DNA reads TGTGCCAGCAGCCCCCGGTTAACCGGGGAGCTGTTTTTT.

There are a few counts of this clone. CDR3 region: CAWSVGYVPYEQYF. DNA of the CDR3: TGTGCCTGGAGTGTTGGGTATGTTCCCTACGAGCAGTACTTC. This sequence joins TRBV30 and TRBJ2-7, with no clear D. V was cut by 0 bases and J by 2 bases, with 11 bases left in between. The CDR3 is 14 residues long. Per the germline V gene, CDR1 is GTSNPN and CDR2 is SVGIG (reference sequence).